The TCR beta chain under discussion was sequenced for a study of cytomegalovirus exposure and HLA in healthy donors. Study-level information: From 150 million to 200 million T cells, an earlier analysis saw approximately 120 million unique TCR beta sequences.

Study results and limitations: Confirmation was obtained in vitro that a few CMV-associated chains are specific for CMV antigens. Earlier analysis looked at TCR beta V segments, and most were productive about 87% or about 30% of the time. CMV serostatus was the sole immune exposure information available.

The PCR contained 60 Vbeta and 13 Jbeta primers. Here immunoSEQ multiplex PCR was the method, and the copy in TCRdb shows in-frame clones only, minus some. The sample lists some 160,000 clones; about 75% were seen once. From germline, CDR1 is MGHDK and CDR2 SYGVNS. The CDR3 has 15 amino acids. With V trimmed by 3 bases and J by 0 bases, 0 bases remained unmatched. About this clone itself: Its target is unknown.

The receptor comes from a man aged 55 to 69 in good health and CMV-seronegative. The chain has TRBV25-1 and TRBJ2-3; 10 nucleotides line up with TRBD2. The sequenced material came from PBMCs. The CDR3 coding sequence is TGTGCCAGCAGTGAGACTAGCGGGAGCACAGATACGCAGTATTTT. It encodes CASSETSGSTDTQYF.